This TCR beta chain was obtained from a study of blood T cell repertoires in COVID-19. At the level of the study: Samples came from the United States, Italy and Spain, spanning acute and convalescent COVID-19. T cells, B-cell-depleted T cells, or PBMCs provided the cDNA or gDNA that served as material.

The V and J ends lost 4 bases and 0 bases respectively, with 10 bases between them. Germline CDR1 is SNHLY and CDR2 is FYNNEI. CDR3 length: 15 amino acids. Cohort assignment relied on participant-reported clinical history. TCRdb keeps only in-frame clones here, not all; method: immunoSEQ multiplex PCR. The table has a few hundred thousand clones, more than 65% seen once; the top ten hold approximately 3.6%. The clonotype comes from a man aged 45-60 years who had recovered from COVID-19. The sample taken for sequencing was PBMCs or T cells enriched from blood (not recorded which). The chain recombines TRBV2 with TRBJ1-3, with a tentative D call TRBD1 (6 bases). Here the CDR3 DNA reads TGTGCCAGCAGTGCCGGGACATTCTCTGGAAACACCATATATTTT. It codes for CASSAGTFSGNTIYF. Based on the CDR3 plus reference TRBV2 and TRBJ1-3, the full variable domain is EPEVTQTPSHQVTQMGQEVILRCVPISNHLYFYWYRQILGQKVEFLVSFYNNEISEKSEIFDDQFSVERPDGSNFTLKIRSTKLEDSAMYFCASSAGTFSGNTIYFGEGSWLTVV.